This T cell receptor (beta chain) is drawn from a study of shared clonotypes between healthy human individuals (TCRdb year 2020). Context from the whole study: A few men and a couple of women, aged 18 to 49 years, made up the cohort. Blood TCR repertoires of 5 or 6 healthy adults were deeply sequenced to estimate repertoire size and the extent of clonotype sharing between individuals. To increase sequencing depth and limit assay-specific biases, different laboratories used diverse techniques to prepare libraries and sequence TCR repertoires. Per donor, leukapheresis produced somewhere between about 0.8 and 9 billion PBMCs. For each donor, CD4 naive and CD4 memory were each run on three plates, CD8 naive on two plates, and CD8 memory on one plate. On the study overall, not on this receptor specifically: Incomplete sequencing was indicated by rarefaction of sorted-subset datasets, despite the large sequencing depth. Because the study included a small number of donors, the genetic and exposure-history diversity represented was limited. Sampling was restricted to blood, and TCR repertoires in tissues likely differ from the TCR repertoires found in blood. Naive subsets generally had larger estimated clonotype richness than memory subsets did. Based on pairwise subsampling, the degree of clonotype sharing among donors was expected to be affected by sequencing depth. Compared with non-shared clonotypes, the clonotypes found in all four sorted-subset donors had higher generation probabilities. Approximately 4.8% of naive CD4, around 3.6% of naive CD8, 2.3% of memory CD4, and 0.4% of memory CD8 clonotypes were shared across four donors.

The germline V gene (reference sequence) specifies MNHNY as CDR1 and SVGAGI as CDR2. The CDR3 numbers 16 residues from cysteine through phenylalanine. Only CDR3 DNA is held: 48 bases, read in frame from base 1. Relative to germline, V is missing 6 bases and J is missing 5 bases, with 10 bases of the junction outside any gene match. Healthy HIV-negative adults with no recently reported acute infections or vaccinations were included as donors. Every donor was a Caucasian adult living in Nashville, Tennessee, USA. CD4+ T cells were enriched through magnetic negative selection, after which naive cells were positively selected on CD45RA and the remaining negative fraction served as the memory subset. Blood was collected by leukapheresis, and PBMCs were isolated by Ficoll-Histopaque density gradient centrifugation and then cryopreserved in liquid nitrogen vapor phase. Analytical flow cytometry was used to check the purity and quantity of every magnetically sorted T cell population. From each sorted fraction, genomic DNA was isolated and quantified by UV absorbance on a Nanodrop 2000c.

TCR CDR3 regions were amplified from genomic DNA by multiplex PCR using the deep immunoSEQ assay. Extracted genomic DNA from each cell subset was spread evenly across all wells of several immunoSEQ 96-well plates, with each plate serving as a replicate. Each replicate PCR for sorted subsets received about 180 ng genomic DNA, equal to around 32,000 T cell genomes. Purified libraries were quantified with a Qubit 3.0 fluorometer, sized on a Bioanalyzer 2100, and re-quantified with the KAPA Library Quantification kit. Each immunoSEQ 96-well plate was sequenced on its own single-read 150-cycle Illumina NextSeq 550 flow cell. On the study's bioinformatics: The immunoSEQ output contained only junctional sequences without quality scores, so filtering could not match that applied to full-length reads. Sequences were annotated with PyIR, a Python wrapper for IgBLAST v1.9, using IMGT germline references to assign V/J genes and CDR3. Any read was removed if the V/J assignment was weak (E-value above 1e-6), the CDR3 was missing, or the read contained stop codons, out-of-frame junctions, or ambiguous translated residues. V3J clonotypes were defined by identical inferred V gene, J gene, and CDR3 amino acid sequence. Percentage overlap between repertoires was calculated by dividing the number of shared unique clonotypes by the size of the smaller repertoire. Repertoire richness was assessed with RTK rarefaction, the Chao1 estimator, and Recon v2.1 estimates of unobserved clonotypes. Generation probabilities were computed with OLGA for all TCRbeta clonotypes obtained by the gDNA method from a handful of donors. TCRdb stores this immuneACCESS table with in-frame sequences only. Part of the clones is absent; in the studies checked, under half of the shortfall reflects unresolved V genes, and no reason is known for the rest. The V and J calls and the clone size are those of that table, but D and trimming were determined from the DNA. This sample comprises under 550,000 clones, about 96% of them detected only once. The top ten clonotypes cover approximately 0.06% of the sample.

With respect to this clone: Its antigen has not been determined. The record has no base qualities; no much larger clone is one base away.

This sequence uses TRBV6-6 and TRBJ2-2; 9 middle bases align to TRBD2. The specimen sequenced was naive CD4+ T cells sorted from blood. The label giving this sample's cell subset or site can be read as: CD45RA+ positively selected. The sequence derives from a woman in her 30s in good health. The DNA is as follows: TGTGCCAGCAGGAATAGCGGGGGCCCTTCGACCGGGGAGCTGTTTTTT. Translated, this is CASRNSGGPSTGELFF.